Only a few counts were recorded for the clone carrying this T cell receptor (beta chain). This sample is part of a study of blood T cell repertoires in COVID-19. In the study overall: The United States, Italy and Spain provided the acute and convalescent COVID-19 samples. T cells, B-cell-depleted T cells, or PBMCs provided the cDNA or gDNA that served as material.

V lost 6 bases and J lost 4, with 12 bases in between. There are 13 residues in the CDR3. CDR1 is MDHEN, CDR2 SYDVKM, per germline. Method: immunoSEQ multiplex PCR; TCRdb's copy keeps in-frame clones and lacks some. The sample shows around 190,000 clones, roughly 80% of them seen only once. The source material was peripheral blood. The sequence was collected from a human donor in a cohort sampled during active COVID-19. V gene TRBV28 combines with J gene TRBJ1-2; D not certain. CDR3 region: CASRPGERYGYTF. The DNA of the CDR3 is TGTGCCAGCAGGCCCGGGGAACGCTATGGCTACACCTTC.